The 5 T cell receptor beta chains below all came from one sample that was sequenced in a study of shared clonotypes between healthy human individuals (dated by TCRdb to between 2020 and 2021). Receptor libraries were prepared by the immunoSEQ multiplex PCR assay. This immuneACCESS table, as held by TCRdb, lists in-frame sequences with V and J called but not all clones. Of the missing ones, under half trace to an unresolved V gene in checked studies; the others have no known cause. Across this sample there are a few million clones, with approximately 94% seen only once. The ten largest make up around 0.13% of the sample. Sequencing was done on a sample of naive CD4+ T cells sorted from blood. The cell subset or site label of this sample denotes: CD45RA+ positively selected. Receptor source: a man between 18 and 29 years old in good health.

The chain recombines TRBV30 with TRBJ1-3, with D hard to call. This CDR3 is built from 16 residues. Trimming stripped 0 bases from V and 0 bases from J, with 12 bases between. Germline-derived CDR1 and CDR2 are GTSNPN and SVGIG (reference sequence). The CDR3 nucleotides read TGTGCCTGGAGTGTACTGTCTTCGAGCTCTGGAAACACCATATATTTT. Encoded protein: CAWSVLSSSSGNTIYF.

Concerning this clone itself: Other DNA variants within this sample encode the same CDR3. The CDR3 loop reads CASSLQGRGNTEAFF. The CDR3 DNA follows: TGCGCCAGCAGCTTACAGGGGAGAGGGAACACTGAAGCTTTCTTT. This chain links TRBV5-1 with TRBJ1-1; 7 nucleotides align to TRBD1. The J segment lost 1 base and the V segment lost 2 bases, leaving 5 bases of the junction unmatched. Germline V lookup: CDR1 SGHRS, CDR2 YFSETQ. The CDR3 contains 15 residues.

The chain links TRBV5-6 to TRBJ2-5; 10 bases match TRBD1. The CDR3 is 19 residues long. V shed 4 bases, J shed 0 bases, and the junction held 15 bases outside the gene matches. Germline values: CDR1 SGHDT, CDR2 YYEEEE. The CDR3 sequence is CASSRRTDRGNKYQETQYF. The CDR3, as DNA: TGTGCCAGCAGCCGTAGGACGGACAGGGGGAATAAGTACCAAGAGACCCAGTACTTC.

The chain combines TRBV30 with TRBJ2-1; D not resolved. The germline V gene encodes CDR1 GTSNPN and CDR2 SVGIG (reference sequence). Trimming left V 5 bases short and J 5 bases short, with 13 bases between. The CDR3 has 13 residues. CDR3 sequence (DNA): TGTGCCTGGGAGTACACTTTCAACAATGAGCAGTTCTTC. Amino acid sequence: CAWEYTFNNEQFF.

J is TRBJ1-4 and V is TRBV28; D is unresolved. In germline, CDR1 is MDHEN, CDR2 SYDVKM. CDR3 length: 17 amino acids. Trimming removed 5 bases from V and 2 bases from J, with 18 bases in between. CDR3 nucleotide sequence: TGTGCCAGCAGTGGCTGGTTACGGTACGAGACTAATGAAAAACTGTTTTTT. This gives the protein CASSGWLRYETNEKLFF.